This T cell receptor (beta chain) is drawn from a study of spatial heterogeneity in lung cancer. Germline V gene lookup returns CDR1 MNHNY and CDR2 SVGAGI (reference sequence). V was pared by 7 bases and J by 3 bases, with 7 bases of the junction left unmatched. This CDR3 is 14 amino acids long. MiXCR was run by TCRdb on the 5' RACE reads, yielding one entry per CDR3 protein. The data show tens of thousands of distinct CDR3 sequences, with roughly 7% seen just once and approximately 2.9% held by the top ten. Time point reported: sample taken at primary tumor resection. Sequencing covered unsorted whole RNA taken from tumor, nontumor lung or frozen PBMC.

The TCR comes from a female donor with early-stage non-small cell lung cancer. The material sequenced was PBMCs, taken at surgery. This rearrangement joins TRBV6-6 to TRBJ2-7; the match to TRBD1 covers 9 bases. Written as DNA, the CDR3 is TGTGCCAGCACCGACAGGGGGGACCACTACGAGCAGTACTTC. It codes for CASTDRGDHYEQYF.